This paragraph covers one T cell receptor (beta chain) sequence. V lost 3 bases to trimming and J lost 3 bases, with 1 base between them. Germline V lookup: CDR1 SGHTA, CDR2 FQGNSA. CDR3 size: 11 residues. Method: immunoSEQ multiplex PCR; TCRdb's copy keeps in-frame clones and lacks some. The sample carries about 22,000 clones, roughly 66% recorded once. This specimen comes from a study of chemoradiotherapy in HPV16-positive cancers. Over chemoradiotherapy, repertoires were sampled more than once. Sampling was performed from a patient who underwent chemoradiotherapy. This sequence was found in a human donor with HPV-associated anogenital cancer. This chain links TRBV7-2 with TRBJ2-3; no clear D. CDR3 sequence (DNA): TGTGCCAGCAGCTTGACAGATACGCAGTATTTT. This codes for CASSLTDTQYF.